This passage covers 24 T cell receptor beta chains from one sample sequenced in a study of blood T cell repertoires in COVID-19. Measured with immunoSEQ multiplex PCR; TCRdb has only the in-frame clones, and not every one. There are approximately 200,000 clones in the sample; 60% to 80% occur only once, and 15% to 20% lies in the top ten. Sequenced material: peripheral blood. The receptors derive from a man aged 55 to 69 with active or convalescent COVID-19.

The count of this clone is one. The rearrangement joins TRBV9 to TRBJ2-7, with D possibly TRBD1 on 6 matching bases. The CDR3 consists of 15 residues. CDR1 is SGDLS and CDR2 is YYNGEE in the germline V gene. Trimming took 6 bases from V and 5 from J, leaving 21 bases between them. The CDR3 DNA is TGTGCCAGCACCGAGACGAGGGGGAATAACCACGAGCAGTACTTC. Protein sequence: CASTETRGNNHEQYF. Full variable domain (outside the CDR3, taken from reference TRBV9 and TRBJ2-7): DSGVTQTPKHLITATGQRVTLRCSPRSGDLSVYWYQQSLDQGLQFLIQYYNGEERAKGNILERFSAQQFPDLHSELNLSSLELGDSALYFCASTETRGNNHEQYFGPGTRLTVT.

The V call is TRBV5-5, the J call TRBJ2-5, with D uncertain. V was shortened by 0 bases and J by 5 bases, with 11 bases between the two germline ends. This CDR3 region has 14 residues. Germline CDR1 and CDR2: SGHKS and YYEKEE (reference sequence). For the CDR3, the DNA is TGTGCCAGCAGCTTGGCGACACCCGCCGAGACCCAGTACTTC. Translation gives CASSLATPAETQYF.

The CDR3 bases are TGTGCCAGCAGCCAGCGGGGGAGCACAGATACGCAGTATTTT. Protein sequence: CASSQRGSTDTQYF. The chain carries TRBV5-4 and TRBJ2-3, with 8 bases that match TRBD2. The CDR3 loop spans 14 amino acids. V was pared by 4 bases and J by 0 bases, with 1 base of the junction left unmatched. The germline gives CDR1 SGHNT, CDR2 YYREEE (reference sequence).

This rearrangement joins TRBV5-4 to TRBJ2-1; 9 bases align to TRBD1. Germline CDR1 is SGHNT and CDR2 is YYREEE (reference sequence). Trimming removed 3 bases from V and 12 bases from J; junction bases left unmatched: 13. This CDR3 spans 15 amino acids. The CDR3 is CASSSGGDRVVGQFF. The DNA of the CDR3 is TGTGCCAGCAGCTCCGGTGGGGACAGGGTTGTTGGGCAGTTCTTC.

The chain is built from TRBV6-6 and TRBJ1-4, with no clear D. Trimming removed 3 bases at V and 7 bases at J, with 6 bases between. Germline V lookup: CDR1 MNHNY, CDR2 SVGAGI (reference sequence). CDR3 size: 12 residues. CDR3 loop: CASSYEGEKLFF. The CDR3 DNA reads as TGTGCCAGCAGTTATGAGGGTGAAAAACTGTTTTTT.

The CDR3 is CASSFRGSNQPQHF. The DNA for the CDR3 is TGTGCCAGCAGTTTCAGGGGGAGCAATCAGCCCCAGCATTTT. V is TRBV6-2 or TRBV6-3 and J is TRBJ1-5; 7 bases are shared with TRBD1. From germline, CDR1 is MNHEY and CDR2 SVGEGT. The trim removed 4 bases at V and 1 base at J, leaving 1 base unmatched. The CDR3 totals 14 residues.

The V and J genes are TRBV20-1 and TRBJ2-5; 7 bases align to TRBD2. This CDR3 spans 11 amino acids. Germline-derived CDR1 and CDR2 are DFQATT and SNEGSKA (reference sequence). Trimming at V came to 3 bases and at J to 7 bases, leaving 2 bases not matched to a gene. CDR3 in amino acids: CSASSGGTQYF. The CDR3 DNA reads TGCAGTGCTAGTTCGGGGGGGACCCAGTACTTC.

The chain carries TRBV13 and TRBJ2-7, with 8 bases identical to TRBD1. Germline trimming cut 5 bases from V and 5 bases from J; bases unmatched to any gene: 17. CDR1 is PRHDT and CDR2 is FYEKMQ in the germline V gene (reference sequence). The CDR3 is 17 amino acids. CDR3 sequence (DNA): TGTGCCAGCAGCAATAGCCGGGACAGGTCAACTGGGGACGAGCAGTACTTC. Its protein is CASSNSRDRSTGDEQYF. Drawing the rest from reference TRBV13 and TRBJ2-7, the complete variable domain is AAGVIQSPRHLIKEKRETATLKCYPIPRHDTVYWYQQGPGQDPQFLISFYEKMQSDKGSIPDRFSAQQFSDYHSELNMSSLELGDSALYFCASSNSRDRSTGDEQYFGPGTRLTVT.

The J gene is TRBJ2-1, the V gene TRBV6-5, with 10 bases matching TRBD2. V lost 6 bases to trimming and J lost 5 bases; unmatched junction nucleotides: 7. The CDR3 has 15 amino acids. CDR1 MNHEY and CDR2 SVGAGI come from the germline V gene. In DNA, the CDR3 is TGTGCCAGCAGCCCATGGACTAGCGGAAACAATGAGCAGTTCTTC. Translated, it gives CASSPWTSGNNEQFF.

This chain links TRBV18 with TRBJ2-3; a weak D match, TRBD1 (6 bases). V lost 3 bases to trimming and J lost 2 bases, with 9 bases between them. The CDR3 runs to 14 residues. The germline gives CDR1 KGHSH, CDR2 LQKENI. The CDR3 coding sequence is TGTGCCAGCTCACCGGACAGTTCCACAGATACGCAGTATTTT. It is translated as CASSPDSSTDTQYF.

V and J are TRBV7-9 and TRBJ2-6; 9 bases are a match to TRBD1. The CDR3 totals 18 residues. The V gene's germline CDR1 is SEHNR and CDR2 FQNEAQ (reference sequence). Losses at the gene ends were 5 bases for V and 4 bases for J; bases not matched to a gene: 12. CDR3 region: CASSIIGTGPGGANVLTF. The CDR3 nucleotides are TGTGCCAGCAGCATAATCGGGACAGGGCCAGGGGGGGCCAACGTCCTGACTTTC.

The genes are TRBV11-3 and TRBJ2-3; D is possibly TRBD1 (6 bases). The V end lost 4 bases, the J end lost 5 bases, and 10 bases lay between the germline ends. CDR3 size: 13 residues. CDR1 and CDR2 from the germline V gene are SGHNT and YENEEA. CDR3 amino acids: CASSSRGEDTQYF. CDR3 DNA: TGTGCCAGCAGCTCCAGGGGAGAAGATACGCAGTATTTT.

CDR3 coding DNA: TGTGCCAGCAGCTCGGGGGTCAGGGGGCTGGGCTATAATTCACCCCTCCACTTT. It codes for CASSSGVRGLGYNSPLHF. The chain has TRBV27 and TRBJ1-6; 8 bases are a match to TRBD1. The CDR3 totals 18 residues. Per the germline V gene, CDR1 is MNHEY and CDR2 is SMNVEV (reference sequence). Trimming removed 6 bases from V and 3 bases from J; junction bases left unmatched: 13.

The chain is built from TRBV5-5 and TRBJ2-1; a possible D gene is TRBD2 (5 bases). Germline V gene sequence: CDR1 SGHKS, CDR2 YYEKEE (reference sequence). CDR3 length: 15 amino acids. V dropped 1 base and J dropped 2 bases, with 10 bases sitting between them. CDR3 amino acids: CASSLNSAAYNEQFF. The CDR3 DNA reads TGTGCCAGCAGCTTGAATAGCGCGGCCTACAATGAGCAGTTCTTC.

This clone has only one observation. This sequence joins TRBV5-5 and TRBJ1-2; a weak D match, TRBD1 (6 bases). This CDR3 has 16 residues. Deletions cut 0 bases from V and 4 bases from J, with 16 bases between. Germline V CDR1 and CDR2: SGHKS, YYEKEE (reference sequence). CDR3 amino acids: CASSLESGAVGYGYTF. The CDR3 DNA sequence: TGTGCCAGCAGCTTGGAGTCAGGGGCCGTCGGCTATGGCTACACCTTC.

This clone was picked up one time. The chain links TRBV24-1 to TRBJ2-1; the match to TRBD1 covers 9 bases. Unmatched junction bases numbered 7, after V lost 4 bases and J lost 7 bases. Germline lookup yields CDR1 KGHDR and CDR2 SFDVKD. The length of the CDR3 is 15 residues. CDR3 nucleotides: TGTGCCACCAGTGACCTCAGGACAGGGGAAAATGAGCAGTTCTTC. Amino acid sequence: CATSDLRTGENEQFF.

This sequence joins TRBV6-5 and TRBJ2-7; TRBD1 matches 10 bases. V shed 5 bases and J 4 bases; nucleotides not matched to a gene: 5. The germline CDR1 and CDR2 sequences are MNHEY and SVGAGI. The CDR3 extends over 14 amino acids. The chain's CDR3 is CASSLRDRGYEQYF. As DNA, the CDR3 is TGTGCCAGCAGTCTCCGGGACAGGGGTTACGAGCAGTACTTC.

This chain uses TRBV6-5 with TRBJ2-7; 8 bases agree with TRBD1. V was clipped by 6 bases and J by 5 bases; unmatched bases: 3. Germline CDR1 reads MNHEY; CDR2 reads SVGAGI. The CDR3 runs 12 residues. For the CDR3, the DNA is TGTGCCAGCAGCAGACAGGGGAACGAGCAGTACTTC. Protein product: CASSRQGNEQYF.

This chain links TRBV28 with TRBJ2-7; 9 nucleotides match TRBD2. This CDR3 spans 15 amino acids. Looked up from germline, CDR1 is MDHEN and CDR2 is SYDVKM. The trim removed 6 bases at V and 7 bases at J, leaving 13 bases unmatched. In DNA, the CDR3 is TGTGCCAGCAGGCGGGCGGGAGGGTCTTCGGAAGAGCAGTACTTC. It encodes CASRRAGGSSEEQYF.

V and J are TRBV18 and TRBJ2-7; D is possibly TRBD1 (6 bases). CDR1 KGHSH and CDR2 LQKENI come from the germline V gene. The V gene lost 6 bases and the J gene lost 4 bases, with 10 bases spanning the gap. The CDR3 covers 12 residues. CDR3 residues: CASSYQGYEQYF. The CDR3 DNA sequence: TGTGCCAGCTCTTACCAGGGGTACGAGCAGTACTTC. The entire variable domain, with the rest obtained from reference TRBV18 and TRBJ2-7, is as follows: NAGVMQNPRHLVRRRGQEARLRCSPMKGHSHVYWYRQLPEEGLKFMVYLQKENIIDESGMPKERFSAEFPKEGPSILRIQQVVRGDSAAYFCASSYQGYEQYFGPGTRLTVT.

The chain joins TRBV4-2 to TRBJ2-1; 10 nucleotides align to TRBD2. Germline V CDR1 and CDR2: LGHNA, YNFKEQ. The junction had 4 bases not matched to a gene; V was cut back by 6 bases and J by 2 bases. This CDR3 spans 15 amino acids. The CDR3 DNA is TGTGCCAGCAGAACCGGGACTAGCGCCTACAATGAGCAGTTCTTC. This encodes CASRTGTSAYNEQFF.

J is TRBJ1-2 and V is TRBV6-2 or TRBV6-3, with D perhaps TRBD1 (5 bases). The CDR3 covers 13 residues. Germline V gene lookup returns CDR1 MNHEY and CDR2 SVGEGT. V lost 2 bases and J 13 bases, leaving 17 bases between the germline ends. The CDR3 DNA sequence: TGTGCCAGCAGTTACAGGGGAGGAAACCCGAGCACCTTC. This gives the protein CASSYRGGNPSTF.

The J gene is TRBJ2-7, the V gene TRBV7-2, with D perhaps TRBD1 (6 bases). The CDR3 spans 14 residues. Germline V gives CDR1 SGHTA, CDR2 FQGNSA. V lost 4 bases to trimming and J lost 6 bases, with 16 bases between them. DNA of the CDR3: TGTGCCAGCAGCTCACAGGGTCTCAGCTCCGAGCAGTACTTC. Protein product: CASSSQGLSSEQYF.

The chain recombines TRBV7-2 with TRBJ2-5; D call uncertain. CDR3 size: 13 residues. The V end lost 1 base, the J end lost 5 bases, and 8 bases lay between the germline ends. Germline-derived CDR1 and CDR2 are SGHTA and FQGNSA. The CDR3 DNA sequence: TGTGCCAGCAGCTTAGGTAGTTTGGAGACCCAGTACTTC. This codes for CASSLGSLETQYF.